Described below is a single T cell receptor (beta chain) sequence and its context. TCRdb recomputed calls from the 5' RACE reads with MiXCR, one row per CDR3 protein. Of about 54,000 distinct CDR3 sequences in the sample, roughly a sixth were seen once. Naive CD4+ cells had CD25+ Tregs removed. Material: naive CD4+ T cells sorted from blood. The subset was: naive CD4+ T cells, CD4+CD45RA+CD25-. The receptor was derived from a female donor with breast cancer.

CDR3 in amino acids: CASSETRVGRVKNIQYF. In DNA form, the CDR3 reads TGTGCCAGCAGCGAGACAAGGGTCGGTAGGGTCAAAAACATTCAGTACTTC. V and J are TRBV6-2 or TRBV6-3 and TRBJ2-4; D unresolved. The CDR3 is 17 residues long. V lost 6 bases to trimming and J lost 3 bases, with 21 bases between them. CDR1 is MNHEY and CDR2 is SVGEGT in the germline V gene.